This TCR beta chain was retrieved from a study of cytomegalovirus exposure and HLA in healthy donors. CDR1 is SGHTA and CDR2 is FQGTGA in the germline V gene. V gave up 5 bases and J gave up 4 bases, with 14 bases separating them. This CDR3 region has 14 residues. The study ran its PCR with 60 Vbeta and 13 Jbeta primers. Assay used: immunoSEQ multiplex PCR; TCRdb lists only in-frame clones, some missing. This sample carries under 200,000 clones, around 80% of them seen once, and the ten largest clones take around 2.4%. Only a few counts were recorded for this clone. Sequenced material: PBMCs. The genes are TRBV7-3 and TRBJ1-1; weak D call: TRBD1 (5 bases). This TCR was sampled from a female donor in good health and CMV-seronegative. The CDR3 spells CASSRLGGGTEAFF. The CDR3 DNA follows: TGTGCCAGCAGCCGCCTGGGGGGAGGCACTGAAGCTTTCTTT.